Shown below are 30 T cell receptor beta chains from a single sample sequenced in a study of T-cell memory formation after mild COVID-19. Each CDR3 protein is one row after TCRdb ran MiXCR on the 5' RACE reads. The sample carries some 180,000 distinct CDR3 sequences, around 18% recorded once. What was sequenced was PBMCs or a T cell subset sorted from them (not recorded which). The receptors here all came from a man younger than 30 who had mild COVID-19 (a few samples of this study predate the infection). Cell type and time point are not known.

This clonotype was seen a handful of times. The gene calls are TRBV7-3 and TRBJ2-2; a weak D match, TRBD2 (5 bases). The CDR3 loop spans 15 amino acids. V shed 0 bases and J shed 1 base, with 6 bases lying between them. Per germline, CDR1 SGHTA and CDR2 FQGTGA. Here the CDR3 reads CASSLTAGNTGELFF. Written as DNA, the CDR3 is TGTGCCAGCAGCTTAACGGCGGGGAACACCGGGGAGCTGTTTTTT.

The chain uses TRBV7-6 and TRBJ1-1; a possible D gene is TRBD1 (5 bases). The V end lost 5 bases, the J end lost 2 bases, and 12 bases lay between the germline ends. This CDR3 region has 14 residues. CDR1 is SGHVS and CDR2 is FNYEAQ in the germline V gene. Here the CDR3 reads CASSTGTGNTEAFF. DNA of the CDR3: TGTGCCAGCAGCACGGGGACGGGCAACACTGAAGCTTTCTTT.

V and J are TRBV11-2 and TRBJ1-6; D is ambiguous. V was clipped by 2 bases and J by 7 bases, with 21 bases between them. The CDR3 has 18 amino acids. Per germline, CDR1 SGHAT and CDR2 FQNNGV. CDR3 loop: CASSLRGQSGLNNSPLHF. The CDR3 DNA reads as TGTGCCAGCAGCTTAAGAGGCCAGAGTGGTCTAAACAATTCACCCCTCCACTTT. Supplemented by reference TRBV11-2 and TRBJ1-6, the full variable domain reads EAGVAQSPRYKIIEKRQSVAFWCNPISGHATLYWYQQILGQGPKLLIQFQNNGVVDDSQLPKDRFSAERLKGVDSTLKIQPAKLEDSAVYLCASSLRGQSGLNNSPLHFGNGTRLTVT.

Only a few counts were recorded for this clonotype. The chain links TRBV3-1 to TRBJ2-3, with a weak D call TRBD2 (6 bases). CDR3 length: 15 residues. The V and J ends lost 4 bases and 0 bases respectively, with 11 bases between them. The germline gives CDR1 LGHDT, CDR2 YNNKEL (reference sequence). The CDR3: CASSPTGTSTDTQYF. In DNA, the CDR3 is TGTGCCAGCAGCCCCACCGGGACTAGCACAGATACGCAGTATTTT.

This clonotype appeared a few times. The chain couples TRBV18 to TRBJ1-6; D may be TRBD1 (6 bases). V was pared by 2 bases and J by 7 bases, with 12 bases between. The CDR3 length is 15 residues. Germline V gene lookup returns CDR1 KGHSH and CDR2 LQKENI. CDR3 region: CASSPAGVWNSPLHF. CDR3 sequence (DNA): TGTGCCAGCTCACCAGCAGGGGTCTGGAATTCACCCCTCCACTTT.

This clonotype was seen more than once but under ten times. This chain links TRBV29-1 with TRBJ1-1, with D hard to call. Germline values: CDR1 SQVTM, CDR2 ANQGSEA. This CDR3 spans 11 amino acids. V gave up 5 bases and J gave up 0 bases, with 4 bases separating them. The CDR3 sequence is CSVRMNTEAFF. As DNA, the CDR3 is TGCAGCGTTAGGATGAACACTGAAGCTTTCTTT.

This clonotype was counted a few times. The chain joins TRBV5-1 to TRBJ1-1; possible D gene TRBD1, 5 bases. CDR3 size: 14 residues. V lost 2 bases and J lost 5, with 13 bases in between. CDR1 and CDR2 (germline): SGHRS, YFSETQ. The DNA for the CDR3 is TGCGCCAGCAGCTTTATACTGGAGGGGACTGAAGCTTTCTTT. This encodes CASSFILEGTEAFF. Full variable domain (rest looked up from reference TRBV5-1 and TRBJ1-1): KAGVTQTPRYLIKTRGQQVTLSCSPISGHRSVSWYQQTPGQGLQFLFEYFSETQRNKGNFPGRFSGRQFSNSRSEMNVSTLELGDSALYLCASSFILEGTEAFFGQGTRLTVV.

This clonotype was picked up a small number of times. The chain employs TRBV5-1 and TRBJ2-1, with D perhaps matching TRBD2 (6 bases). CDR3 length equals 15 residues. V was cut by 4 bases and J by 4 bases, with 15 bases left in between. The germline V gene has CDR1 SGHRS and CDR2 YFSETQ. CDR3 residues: CASSPDGSGYNEQFF. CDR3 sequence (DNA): TGCGCCAGCAGCCCAGACGGGAGTGGGTACAATGAGCAGTTCTTC.

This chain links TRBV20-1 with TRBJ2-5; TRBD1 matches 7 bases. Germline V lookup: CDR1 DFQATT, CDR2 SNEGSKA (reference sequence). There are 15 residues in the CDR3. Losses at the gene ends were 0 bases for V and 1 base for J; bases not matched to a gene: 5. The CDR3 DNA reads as TGCAGTGCTAGAGATCCCCGGACAGGCCAAGAGACCCAGTACTTC. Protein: CSARDPRTGQETQYF.

The CDR3, as DNA: TGTGCCAGCAGCCAAGACCGGGGCAGGGGAGGGTCTGAAGCTTTCTTT. Its translation is CASSQDRGRGGSEAFF. The J gene is TRBJ1-1, the V gene TRBV4-2, with D possibly being TRBD1 (6 bases). The CDR3 runs 16 residues. Germline V gives CDR1 LGHNA, CDR2 YNFKEQ. The V gene lost 0 bases and the J gene lost 6 bases, with 17 bases spanning the gap.

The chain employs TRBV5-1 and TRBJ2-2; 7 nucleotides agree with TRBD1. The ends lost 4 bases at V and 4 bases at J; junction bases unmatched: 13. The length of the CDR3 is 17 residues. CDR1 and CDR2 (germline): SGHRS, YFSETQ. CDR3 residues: CASSGPQGVSGTGELFF. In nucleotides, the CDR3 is TGCGCCAGCAGCGGCCCCCAGGGGGTCTCGGGCACCGGGGAGCTGTTTTTT. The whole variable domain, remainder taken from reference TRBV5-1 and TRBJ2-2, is KAGVTQTPRYLIKTRGQQVTLSCSPISGHRSVSWYQQTPGQGLQFLFEYFSETQRNKGNFPGRFSGRQFSNSRSEMNVSTLELGDSALYLCASSGPQGVSGTGELFFGEGSRLTVL.

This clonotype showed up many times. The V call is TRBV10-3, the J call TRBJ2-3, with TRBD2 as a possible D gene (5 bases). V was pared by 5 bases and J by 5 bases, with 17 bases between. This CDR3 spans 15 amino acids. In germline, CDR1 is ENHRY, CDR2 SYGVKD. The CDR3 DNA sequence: TGTGCCATCAGTCGGTCAGGCTATGAGGGAGATACGCAGTATTTT. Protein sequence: CAISRSGYEGDTQYF.

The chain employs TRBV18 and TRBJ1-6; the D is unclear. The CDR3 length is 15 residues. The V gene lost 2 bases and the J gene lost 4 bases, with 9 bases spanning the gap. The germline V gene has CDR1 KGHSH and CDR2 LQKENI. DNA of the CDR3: TGTGCCAGCTCACCAGTTGAAGTTTATAATTCACCCCTCCACTTT. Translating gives CASSPVEVYNSPLHF.

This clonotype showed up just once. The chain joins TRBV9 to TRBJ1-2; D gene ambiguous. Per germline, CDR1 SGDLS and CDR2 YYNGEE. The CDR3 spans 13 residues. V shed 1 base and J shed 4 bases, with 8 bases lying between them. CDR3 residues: CASSVKGTYGYTF. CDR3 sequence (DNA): TGTGCCAGCAGCGTAAAGGGTACCTATGGCTACACCTTC.

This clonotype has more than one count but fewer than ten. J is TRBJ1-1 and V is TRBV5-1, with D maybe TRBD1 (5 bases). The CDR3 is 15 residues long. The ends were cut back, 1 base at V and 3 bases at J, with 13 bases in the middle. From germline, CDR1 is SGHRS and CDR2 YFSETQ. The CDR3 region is CASSLKPGWDTEAFF. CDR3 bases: TGCGCCAGCAGCTTGAAGCCAGGGTGGGACACTGAAGCTTTCTTT.

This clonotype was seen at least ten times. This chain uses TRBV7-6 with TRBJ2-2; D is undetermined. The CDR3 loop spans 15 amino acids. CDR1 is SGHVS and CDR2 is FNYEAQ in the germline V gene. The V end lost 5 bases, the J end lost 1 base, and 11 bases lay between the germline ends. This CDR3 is CASSDAPVNTGELFF. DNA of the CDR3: TGTGCCAGCAGCGACGCACCGGTGAACACCGGGGAGCTGTTTTTT.

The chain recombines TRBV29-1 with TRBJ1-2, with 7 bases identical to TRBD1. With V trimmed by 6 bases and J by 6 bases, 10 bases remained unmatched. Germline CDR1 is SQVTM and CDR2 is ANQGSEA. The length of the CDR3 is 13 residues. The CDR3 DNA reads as TGCAGCGTCTACCCCAATGGACAGGATGGCTACACCTTC. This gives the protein CSVYPNGQDGYTF.

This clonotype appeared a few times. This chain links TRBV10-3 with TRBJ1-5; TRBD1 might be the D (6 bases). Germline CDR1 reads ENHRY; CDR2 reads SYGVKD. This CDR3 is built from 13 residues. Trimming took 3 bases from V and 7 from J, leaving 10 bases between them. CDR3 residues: CAISDDGTQPQHF. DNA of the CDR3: TGTGCCATCAGTGATGACGGGACACAGCCCCAGCATTTT.

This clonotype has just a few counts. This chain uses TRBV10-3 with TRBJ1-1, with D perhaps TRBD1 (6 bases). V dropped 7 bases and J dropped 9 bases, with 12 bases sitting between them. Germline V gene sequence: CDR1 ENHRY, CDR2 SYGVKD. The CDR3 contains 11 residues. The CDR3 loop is CAIKGRDKAFF. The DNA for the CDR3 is TGTGCCATCAAAGGTCGGGACAAAGCTTTCTTT.

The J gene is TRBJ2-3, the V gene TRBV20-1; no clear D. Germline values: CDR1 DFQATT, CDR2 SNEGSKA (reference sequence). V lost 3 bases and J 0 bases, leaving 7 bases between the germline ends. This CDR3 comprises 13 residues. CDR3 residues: CSASGSSTDTQYF. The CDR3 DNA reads TGCAGTGCTAGCGGGTCTAGCACAGATACGCAGTATTTT.

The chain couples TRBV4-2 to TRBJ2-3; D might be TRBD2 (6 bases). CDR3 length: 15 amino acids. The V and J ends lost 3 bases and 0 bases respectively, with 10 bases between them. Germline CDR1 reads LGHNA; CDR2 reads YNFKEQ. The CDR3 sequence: CASSQLAESTDTQYF. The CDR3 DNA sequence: TGTGCCAGCAGCCAGTTAGCGGAGAGCACAGATACGCAGTATTTT.

CDR3 in amino acids: CASSQEDRGLPYEQYV. The CDR3 region has the DNA TGCGCCAGCAGCCAAGAGGATCGGGGCCTTCCCTACGAGCAGTACGTC. The chain joins TRBV4-1 to TRBJ2-7; D may be TRBD1 or TRBD2 (5 bases each). Germline V gene sequence: CDR1 MGHRA, CDR2 YSYEKL. Trimming shortened V by 0 bases and J by 2 bases, and 14 bases separated the two germline ends. This CDR3 contains 16 residues.

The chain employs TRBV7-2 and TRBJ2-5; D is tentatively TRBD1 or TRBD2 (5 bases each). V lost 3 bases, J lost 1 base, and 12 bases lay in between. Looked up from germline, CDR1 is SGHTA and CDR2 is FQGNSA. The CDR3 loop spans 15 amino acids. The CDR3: CASSLNGGAQETQYF. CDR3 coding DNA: TGTGCCAGCAGCTTGAATGGGGGAGCCCAAGAGACCCAGTACTTC.

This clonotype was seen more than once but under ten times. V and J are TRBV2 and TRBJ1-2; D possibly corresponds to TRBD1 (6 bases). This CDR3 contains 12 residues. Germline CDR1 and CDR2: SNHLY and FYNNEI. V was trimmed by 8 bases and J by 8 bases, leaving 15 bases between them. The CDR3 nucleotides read TGTGCCAGCCACGACAGGCTGGGAGGCTACACCTTC. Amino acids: CASHDRLGGYTF. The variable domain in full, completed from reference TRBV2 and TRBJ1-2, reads EPEVTQTPSHQVTQMGQEVILRCVPISNHLYFYWYRQILGQKVEFLVSFYNNEISEKSEIFDDQFSVERPDGSNFTLKIRSTKLEDSAMYFCASHDRLGGYTFGSGTRLTVV.

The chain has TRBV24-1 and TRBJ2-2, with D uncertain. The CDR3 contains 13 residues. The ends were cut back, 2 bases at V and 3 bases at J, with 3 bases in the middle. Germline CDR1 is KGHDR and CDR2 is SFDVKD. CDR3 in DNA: TGTGCCACCAGTGATTCGTACACCGGGGAGCTGTTTTTT. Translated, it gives CATSDSYTGELFF.

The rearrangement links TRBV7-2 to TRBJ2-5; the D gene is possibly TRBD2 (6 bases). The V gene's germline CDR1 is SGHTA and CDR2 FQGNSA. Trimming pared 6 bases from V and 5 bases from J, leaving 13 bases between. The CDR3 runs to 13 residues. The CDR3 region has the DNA TGTGCCAGCAGGGGGGGATGGGCGGAGACCCAGTACTTC. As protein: CASRGGWAETQYF.

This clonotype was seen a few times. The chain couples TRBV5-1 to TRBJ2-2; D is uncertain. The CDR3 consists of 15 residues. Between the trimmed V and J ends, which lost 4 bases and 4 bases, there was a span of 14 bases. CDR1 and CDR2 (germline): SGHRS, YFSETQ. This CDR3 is CASSRDRTITGELFF. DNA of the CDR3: TGCGCCAGCAGCCGCGATAGAACCATCACCGGGGAGCTGTTTTTT.

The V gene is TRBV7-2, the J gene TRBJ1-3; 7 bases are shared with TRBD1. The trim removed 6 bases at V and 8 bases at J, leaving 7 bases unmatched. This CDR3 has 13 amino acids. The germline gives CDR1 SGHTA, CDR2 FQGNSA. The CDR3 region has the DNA TGTGCCAGCAGGACACAGGGGTGGGACACCATATATTTT. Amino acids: CASRTQGWDTIYF.

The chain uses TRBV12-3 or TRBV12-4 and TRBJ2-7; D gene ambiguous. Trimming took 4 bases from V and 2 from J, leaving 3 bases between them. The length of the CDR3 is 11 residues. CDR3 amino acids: CASSYAYEQYF. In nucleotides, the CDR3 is TGTGCCAGCAGTTACGCCTACGAGCAGTACTTC.

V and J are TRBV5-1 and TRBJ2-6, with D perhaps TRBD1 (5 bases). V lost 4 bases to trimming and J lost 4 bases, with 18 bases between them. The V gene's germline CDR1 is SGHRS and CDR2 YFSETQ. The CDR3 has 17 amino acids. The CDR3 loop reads CASSPEPQGSGANVLTF. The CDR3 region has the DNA TGCGCCAGCAGCCCTGAGCCTCAGGGATCCGGGGCCAACGTCCTGACTTTC.